This T cell receptor (beta chain) was captured by sequencing in a study of response to subunit inactivated influenza vaccine. Trimming stripped 3 bases from V and 8 bases from J, with 7 bases between. The CDR3 runs to 12 residues. Study-level findings and limits: Few new T cells, the authors suggested, are recruited by each seasonal influenza vaccination.

This clonotype showed up many times. Its antigen is still unknown. Each CDR3 protein gets one entry after TCRdb re-called the RT-PCR reads with MiXCR. The table lists about 780,000 distinct CDR3 sequences, about 18% of them singletons, with approximately 11% in the top ten. The clonotype was recovered from a middle-aged man who received an inactivated influenza vaccine. Material: PBMCs from blood, obtained less than 6 days after vaccination. The chain uses TRBV12-3 or TRBV12-4 and TRBJ1-4, with D unresolved. As DNA, the CDR3 is TGTGCCAGCAGTTTCCAGCACGAAAAACTGTTTTTT. Translating gives CASSFQHEKLFF.